This T cell receptor (beta chain) was sequenced for a study of identical twins (TCRdb year 2016). Concerning the study at large: To test whether fetal clonotypes persist, the study used deep sequencing on TCR alpha and beta repertoires from monozygotic twins, unrelated adults of various ages, and cord blood. To rule out contamination, replicate twin experiments were performed at different times with different library preparation protocols. On the study overall, not on this receptor specifically: A weaker excess of twin sharing was found in beta out-of-frame sequences because the signal-to-noise ratio was lowered by fewer shared sequences. Compared with coincidental sharing between unrelated individuals, out-of-frame TCR alpha sequences shared between twins showed an excess of sequences with low generation probability. Abundant cord blood beta clonotypes had fewer insertions, young adult naive repertoires showed a similar but weaker trend, and memory repertoires showed no such trend. Because the same donors could not be followed over many years, the conclusions depended on cross-sectional statistical analysis. Zero-insertion analyses could be partly confounded by invariant T cells such as MAIT and iNKT, although diverse VJ usage argued against such confounding for most clonotypes. Recombination models systematically underestimated out-of-frame TCR alpha sharing in monozygotic twins but agreed with sharing between unrelated individuals.

Every donor was a healthy Caucasian. The twin cohort consisted of three pairs of female monozygotic twins, all aged roughly 18 to 29 years. RNA for TCR libraries was isolated from peripheral blood mononuclear cells. The library relied on 5' RACE. Instrument used: Illumina HiSeq 2000. A universal primer binding site was added through template switching, and the final cDNA carried a unique molecular identifier so that TCR cDNA molecules could be counted accurately. Specific primers in the conserved constant-segment region were used to synthesize first-strand cDNA for TCR alpha and beta chains. Each cDNA library was double barcoded, with a SMART-Mk sample barcode plus Illumina barcodes, to control for contamination. TruSeq adapter sequences and Illumina sample barcodes were added in two successive PCR steps. Sequencing of the TCR alpha and beta cDNA libraries was done on the Illumina HiSeq platform using custom primers. Processing in the source paper ran as follows. Raw reads were processed with MiGEC to extract unique molecular identifiers, and MiXCR was used to determine CDR3 positions. For each individual, recombination models were inferred using an EM algorithm with the repgenHMM and IGoR tools. The tcR package in R was used for shared clonotype analysis, with sharing normalized by the product of cloneset sizes. To study raw recombination free of thymic and clonal selection effects, out-of-frame nonproductive sequences were analyzed. Starting from the raw public reads, TCRdb applied fastp trimming at Q25, assembled clones with MiXCR and retained in-frame beta chains. Identical CDR3 proteins give one entry, which carries the most common genes and DNA. These V and J calls rely on TCRdb rather than the paper's analysis. In all, the sample holds 700,000 to 950,000 distinct CDR3 sequences, and roughly 12% of those were seen once. The ten largest clones take up 1.5% to 2% of the sample.

The germline V gene supplies CDR1 KGHDR and CDR2 SFDVKD. Including the terminal cysteine and phenylalanine, the CDR3 comprises 16 residues. Only the CDR3 portion is preserved as DNA: 48 bases, with reading frame beginning at the first base. At the junction V is shortened by 0 bases and J by 6 bases; bases outside the gene matches: 5. This clonotype has just a few counts. This clone's antigen is unknown. Base-call qualities are not available, and no considerably larger clone is one nucleotide away. This sample also appeared in a second study, on yellow fever vaccine responses in identical twins. Per the second study: According to the authors, in identical twins the way T cells responded to vaccination appeared partly convergent and partly personalized. In identical twins, the study followed T cell clones that responded to the vaccine with precision.

The chain employs TRBV24-1 and TRBJ2-2, with 8 middle bases fitting TRBD2. Specimen: PBMCs. The clonotype was recovered from a young woman in good health. The bases are TGTGCCACCAGTGATTTGCCAGCGGGAGTCGCCGGGGAGCTGTTTTTT. Its translation is CATSDLPAGVAGELFF.